This is a list of T cell receptor beta chains from one sample in a study of identical twins. Each CDR3 protein is one row after TCRdb ran MiXCR on the 5' RACE reads. The sample lists 1.5 million to 2 million distinct CDR3 sequences, about 30% seen once, with about 0.25% in the top ten. Input material: cord blood. The receptors originated from a newborn girl in good health. CDR3s include the opening cysteine and the closing phenylalanine or tryptophan. D genes are given only for firm matches. Size tells how often a clone was seen (once, few, many) or the class of an expanded clone, and some rows leave it out.

.,.,TRBJ2-5,TRBV20-1,CSARPNGKGGETQYF,TGCAGTGCTAGGCCCAATGGAAAAGGCGGAGAGACCCAGTACTTC
.,few,TRBJ2-7,TRBV14,CASSPKRGLRSPYEQYF,TGTGCCAGCAGCCCTAAAAGGGGGTTAAGATCCCCCTACGAGCAGTACTTC
.,.,TRBJ1-2,TRBV12-3/TRBV12-4,CASSLGGGARYGYTF,TGTGCCAGCAGTTTAGGCGGGGGGGCAAGGTATGGCTACACCTTC
.,.,TRBJ2-7,TRBV6-1,CASSEGRGRQYF,TGTGCCAGCAGTGAAGGAAGGGGACGGCAGTACTTC
.,few,TRBJ2-2,TRBV25-1,CASSPRTTPTGELFF,TGTGCCAGCAGTCCTCGGACCACTCCTACCGGGGAGCTGTTTTTT
.,.,TRBJ2-4,TRBV7-2,CASSLRWFYNEQYF,TGTGCCAGCAGCTTAAGATGGTTCTACAATGAGCAGTACTTC
TRBD2,.,TRBJ2-7,TRBV4-2,CASSKDGLAGGNRDEQYF,TGTGCCAGCAGCAAGGATGGACTAGCGGGGGGAAACAGGGATGAGCAGTACTTC
.,many,TRBJ2-7,TRBV5-1,CASSFQVSYEQYF,TGTGCCAGCAGCTTCCAGGTCTCCTACGAGCAGTACTTC
TRBD2,many,TRBJ2-1,TRBV5-1,CASSLLAGGRYNEQFF,TGCGCCAGCAGCTTGTTAGCGGGGGGCCGCTACAATGAGCAGTTCTTC
TRBD2,many,TRBJ2-5,TRBV7-2,CASSLAGLAEETQYF,TGTGCCAGCAGCTTAGCGGGACTAGCGGAAGAGACCCAGTACTTC
.,few,TRBJ1-5,TRBV6-1,CASRDQGRGGHNNQPQHF,TGTGCCAGCAGAGATCAGGGCAGGGGAGGGCATAACAATCAGCCCCAGCATTTT
.,many,TRBJ2-1,TRBV29-1,CSVENDGSSYNEQFF,TGCAGCGTTGAGAACGACGGGAGCTCCTACAATGAGCAGTTCTTC
.,few,TRBJ2-4,TRBV29-1,CSVEGVLQGNIQYF,TGCAGCGTTGAAGGGGTACTCCAGGGAAACATTCAGTACTTC
TRBD2,.,TRBJ2-1,TRBV12-3/TRBV12-4,CASSLRGETYNEQFF,TGTGCCAGCAGTTTACGGGGGGAAACCTACAATGAGCAGTTCTTC
TRBD2,few,TRBJ2-7,TRBV20-1,CSARDLLAGVSSYEQYF,TGCAGTGCTAGAGATCTACTAGCGGGGGTAAGCTCCTACGAGCAGTACTTC
TRBD2,.,TRBJ2-3,TRBV9,CAGSLGLAGGDTQYF,TGTGCCGGCAGCCTTGGACTAGCGGGGGGAGATACGCAGTATTTT
.,.,TRBJ1-2,TRBV6-6,CASAARANYGYTF,TGTGCCAGCGCGGCTCGCGCTAACTATGGCTACACCTTC
TRBD1,few,TRBJ1-6,TRBV7-8,CASSHRGQNSPLHF,TGTGCCAGCAGCCACAGGGGGCAGAATTCACCCCTCCACTTT
TRBD2,few,TRBJ2-3,TRBV20-1,CSAYPLAGRTDTQYF,TGCAGTGCCTACCCCCTAGCGGGGCGCACAGATACGCAGTATTTT
.,.,TRBJ2-5,TRBV15,CATSRDYEQGTQYF,TGTGCCACCAGCAGAGATTATGAGCAGGGGACCCAGTACTTC
.,few,TRBJ2-7,TRBV28,CASSLGPGGSSYEQYF,TGTGCCAGCAGTTTAGGTCCCGGAGGGAGCTCCTACGAGCAGTACTTC
TRBD1,.,TRBJ2-7,TRBV20-1,CSARSGQAAYEQYF,TGCAGTGCCCGCTCCGGACAGGCGGCCTACGAGCAGTACTTC
.,.,TRBJ2-1,TRBV7-9,CASSQGTYGPSYNEQFF,TGTGCCAGCAGCCAAGGGACCTACGGTCCCTCCTACAATGAGCAGTTCTTC
.,.,TRBJ2-3,TRBV5-1,CASSLESTPGDTQYF,TGCGCCAGCAGCTTGGAATCGACCCCGGGGGATACGCAGTATTTT
.,few,TRBJ2-6,TRBV12-3/TRBV12-4,CASRASWANVLTF,TGTGCCAGCAGGGCATCTTGGGCCAACGTCCTGACTTTC
.,.,TRBJ1-6,TRBV7-2,CASSLVRTNSPLHF,TGTGCCAGCAGCTTAGTCAGGACCAATTCACCCCTCCACTTT
TRBD1,few,TRBJ1-6,TRBV7-2,CASSLIRTGDSPLHF,TGTGCCAGCAGCTTGATTAGGACAGGGGACTCACCCCTCCACTTT
.,few,TRBJ2-3,TRBV11-2,CASSPTGWDTQYF,TGTGCCAGCAGCCCTACAGGGTGGGATACGCAGTATTTT
.,many,TRBJ2-1,TRBV28,CASSDMVAEGHNEQFF,TGTGCCAGCAGTGATATGGTTGCCGAGGGCCACAATGAGCAGTTCTTC
.,few,TRBJ2-3,TRBV27,CASSAMRGADTQYF,TGTGCCAGCAGTGCCATGAGGGGCGCAGATACGCAGTATTTT
.,few,TRBJ1-2,TRBV20-1,CSASQYTMGYTF,TGCAGTGCTAGTCAATACACTATGGGCTACACCTTC
.,.,TRBJ2-3,TRBV9,CASSPGGPTAFHTQYF,TGTGCCAGCAGCCCAGGGGGGCCCACAGCATTCCATACGCAGTATTTT
.,many,TRBJ2-3,TRBV28,CASSLSSRLISTDTQYF,TGTGCCAGCAGTTTATCTAGTCGGCTTATTAGCACAGATACGCAGTATTTT
TRBD2,.,TRBJ2-2,TRBV6-2/TRBV6-3,CASGRLAATGELFF,TGTGCCAGCGGCCGACTAGCAGCTACCGGGGAGCTGTTTTTT
.,once,TRBJ2-7,TRBV3-1,CASSASTVYEQYF,TGTGCCAGCAGCGCCTCCACAGTCTACGAGCAGTACTTC